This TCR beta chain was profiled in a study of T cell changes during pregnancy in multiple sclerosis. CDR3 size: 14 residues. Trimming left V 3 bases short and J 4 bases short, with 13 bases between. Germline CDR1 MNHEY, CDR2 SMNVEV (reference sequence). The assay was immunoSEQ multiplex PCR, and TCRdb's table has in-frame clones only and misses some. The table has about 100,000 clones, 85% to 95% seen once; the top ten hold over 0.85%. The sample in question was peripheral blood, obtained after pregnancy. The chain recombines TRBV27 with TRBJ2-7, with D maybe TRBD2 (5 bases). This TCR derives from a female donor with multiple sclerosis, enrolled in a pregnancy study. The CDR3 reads CASSFEGRQYEQYF. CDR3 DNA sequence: TGTGCCAGCAGTTTCGAGGGCAGACAATACGAGCAGTACTTC.